Listed below are T cell receptor beta chains from one sample, sequenced in a study of regulatory T cells in long-lasting Graves disease. Each CDR3 protein gets one entry after TCRdb re-called the multiplex PCR reads with MiXCR. The profile shows about 470,000 distinct CDR3 sequences, around 20% of them singletons. Sequences were derived from peripheral blood mononuclear cells (PBMCs), sampled when the disease was refractory, from a patient treated with antithyroid drugs. The receptor source for this set is a female donor with Graves disease. The CDR3 runs from the conserved cysteine through the conserved F or W. Fields, in order: clone size, V gene, J gene, D gene, CDR3 protein, CDR3 DNA. A D gene is named only where the DNA matches it firmly. Not all rows give a size; the values are once, few, many and, for expanded clones, a class.

clone size: many; V gene: TRBV6-5; J gene: TRBJ1-2; D gene: .; CDR3 protein: CASSYGTDYGYTF; CDR3 DNA: TGTGCCAGCAGTTACGGGACGGACTATGGCTACACCTTC
clone size: few; V gene: TRBV29-1; J gene: TRBJ2-7; D gene: .; CDR3 protein: CSVRKRDGEQYF; CDR3 DNA: TGCAGCGTTCGAAAACGGGACGGCGAGCAGTACTTC
clone size: many; V gene: TRBV12-3/TRBV12-4; J gene: TRBJ1-2; D gene: .; CDR3 protein: CASSLGANYGYTF; CDR3 DNA: TGTGCCAGCAGCTTAGGAGCTAACTATGGCTACACCTTC
clone size: .; V gene: TRBV20-1; J gene: TRBJ2-5; D gene: .; CDR3 protein: CSARYPEETQYF; CDR3 DNA: TGCAGTGCTAGATATCCCGAGGAGACCCAGTACTTC
clone size: many; V gene: TRBV2; J gene: TRBJ1-4; D gene: .; CDR3 protein: CATTKDRLSNEKLFF; CDR3 DNA: TGTGCCACCACGAAGGACCGACTAAGTAATGAAAAACTGTTTTTT
clone size: many; V gene: TRBV6-1; J gene: TRBJ2-7; D gene: .; CDR3 protein: CASMVGNEQYF; CDR3 DNA: TGTGCCAGCATGGTGGGGAACGAGCAGTACTTC
clone size: once; V gene: TRBV6-6; J gene: TRBJ1-1; D gene: .; CDR3 protein: CASGYSGRGATEAFF; CDR3 DNA: TGTGCCAGCGGTTACTCGGGACGGGGGGCCACTGAAGCTTTCTTT
clone size: many; V gene: TRBV28; J gene: TRBJ1-2; D gene: TRBD1; CDR3 protein: CASSLPTGVNYGYTF; CDR3 DNA: TGTGCCAGCAGTTTGCCCACAGGGGTTAACTATGGCTACACCTTC
clone size: .; V gene: TRBV5-6; J gene: TRBJ1-1; D gene: .; CDR3 protein: CASSFRDMIMNTEAFF; CDR3 DNA: TGTGCCAGCAGCTTCCGGGACATGATAATGAACACTGAAGCTTTCTTT
clone size: many; V gene: TRBV29-1; J gene: TRBJ1-1; D gene: TRBD1; CDR3 protein: CSARGTADTNTEAFF; CDR3 DNA: TGCAGCGCCAGAGGGACAGCAGATACGAACACTGAAGCTTTCTTT
clone size: many; V gene: TRBV11-1; J gene: TRBJ2-7; D gene: .; CDR3 protein: CASSSLVEQYF; CDR3 DNA: TGTGCCAGCAGCTCTCTAGTAGAGCAGTACTTC
clone size: .; V gene: TRBV6-5; J gene: TRBJ2-7; D gene: .; CDR3 protein: CASSYQWNEQYF; CDR3 DNA: TGTGCCAGCAGTTACCAGTGGAACGAGCAGTACTTC
clone size: many; V gene: TRBV19; J gene: TRBJ1-1; D gene: .; CDR3 protein: CASSIFGGSEAFF; CDR3 DNA: TGTGCCAGTAGTATTTTCGGCGGGTCTGAAGCTTTCTTT
clone size: many; V gene: TRBV20-1; J gene: TRBJ1-1; D gene: .; CDR3 protein: CSASAGKNTEAFF; CDR3 DNA: TGCAGTGCTAGTGCAGGGAAGAACACTGAAGCTTTCTTT
clone size: .; V gene: TRBV4-3; J gene: TRBJ2-1; D gene: TRBD2; CDR3 protein: CASSQSILAEKFF; CDR3 DNA: TGCGCCAGCAGCCAGAGTATCCTAGCGGAGAAGTTCTTC
clone size: many; V gene: TRBV5-1; J gene: TRBJ1-1; D gene: TRBD1; CDR3 protein: CASSPFPDRDDEAFF; CDR3 DNA: TGCGCCAGCAGCCCGTTCCCCGACAGGGACGATGAAGCTTTCTTT
clone size: .; V gene: TRBV7-9; J gene: TRBJ2-7; D gene: .; CDR3 protein: CASSLGSGSKSYEQYF; CDR3 DNA: TGTGCCAGCAGCTTAGGTTCGGGCTCCAAGTCCTACGAGCAGTACTTC
clone size: few; V gene: TRBV29-1; J gene: TRBJ1-2; D gene: .; CDR3 protein: CSVEGRGHYGYTF; CDR3 DNA: TGCAGCGTTGAAGGCAGGGGACACTATGGCTACACCTTC
clone size: many; V gene: TRBV13; J gene: TRBJ1-4; D gene: .; CDR3 protein: CASSLAGPDLEDEKLFF; CDR3 DNA: TGTGCCAGCAGCTTAGCCGGACCGGACCTTGAAGATGAAAAACTGTTTTTT
clone size: many; V gene: TRBV6-5; J gene: TRBJ1-2; D gene: .; CDR3 protein: CASSSYHRRNYGYTF; CDR3 DNA: TGTGCCAGCAGTTCATACCACAGGAGAAACTATGGCTACACCTTC
clone size: .; V gene: TRBV7-9; J gene: TRBJ1-5; D gene: .; CDR3 protein: CASSLPYSNQPQHF; CDR3 DNA: TGTGCCAGCAGCTTGCCATATAGCAATCAGCCCCAGCATTTT
clone size: .; V gene: TRBV7-9; J gene: TRBJ2-6; D gene: .; CDR3 protein: CASSLALRSGANVLTF; CDR3 DNA: TGTGCCAGCAGCTTAGCGCTTCGGTCTGGGGCCAACGTCCTGACTTTC
clone size: few; V gene: TRBV3-1; J gene: TRBJ1-1; D gene: .; CDR3 protein: CASSPTEGLDTEAFF; CDR3 DNA: TGTGCCAGCAGCCCGACGGAGGGGTTGGACACTGAAGCTTTCTTT
clone size: .; V gene: TRBV6-1; J gene: TRBJ2-3; D gene: .; CDR3 protein: CASSGRLITDTQYF; CDR3 DNA: TGTGCCAGCAGTGGACGACTAATCACAGATACGCAGTATTTT
clone size: many; V gene: TRBV27; J gene: TRBJ2-7; D gene: TRBD1; CDR3 protein: CASSLSGTGDEYEQYF; CDR3 DNA: TGTGCCAGCAGTTTATCGGGGACAGGGGATGAATACGAGCAGTACTTC
clone size: many; V gene: TRBV6-1; J gene: TRBJ2-5; D gene: .; CDR3 protein: CASTLNGGWETQYF; CDR3 DNA: TGTGCCAGCACCCTGAATGGGGGATGGGAGACCCAGTACTTC
clone size: .; V gene: TRBV6-1; J gene: TRBJ2-7; D gene: .; CDR3 protein: CASSGLVGDEQYF; CDR3 DNA: TGTGCCAGCAGCGGCCTAGTGGGCGACGAGCAGTACTTC
clone size: many; V gene: TRBV20-1; J gene: TRBJ1-1; D gene: .; CDR3 protein: CSARDRTEGAFF; CDR3 DNA: TGCAGTGCTAGAGACAGGACTGAGGGAGCTTTCTTT
clone size: few; V gene: TRBV24-1; J gene: TRBJ1-2; D gene: TRBD1; CDR3 protein: CATGGQGNYGYTF; CDR3 DNA: TGTGCCACCGGCGGACAGGGAAATTATGGCTACACCTTC
clone size: .; V gene: TRBV6-2/TRBV6-3; J gene: TRBJ1-5; D gene: .; CDR3 protein: CASSYVQGGQPQHF; CDR3 DNA: TGTGCCAGCAGTTACGTACAGGGAGGTCAGCCCCAGCATTTT
clone size: many; V gene: TRBV2; J gene: TRBJ1-3; D gene: TRBD1; CDR3 protein: CASSRSTGAGNTIYF; CDR3 DNA: TGTGCCAGCAGTCGATCGACAGGGGCTGGAAACACCATATATTTT
clone size: .; V gene: TRBV5-1; J gene: TRBJ2-2; D gene: .; CDR3 protein: CASSTPPNTGELFF; CDR3 DNA: TGCGCCAGCAGCACCCCTCCCAACACCGGGGAGCTGTTTTTT
clone size: few; V gene: TRBV28; J gene: TRBJ1-5; D gene: .; CDR3 protein: CASRSEGGQPQHF; CDR3 DNA: TGTGCCAGCAGGTCGGAGGGGGGTCAGCCCCAGCATTTT
clone size: .; V gene: TRBV5-4; J gene: TRBJ1-1; D gene: .; CDR3 protein: CASSPRELGAEAFF; CDR3 DNA: TGTGCCAGCAGCCCGAGGGAGTTGGGCGCTGAAGCTTTCTTT